The 8 T cell receptor beta chains given below trace back to one sample, sequenced in a study of shared clonotypes between healthy human individuals. Assay used: immunoSEQ multiplex PCR; TCRdb lists only in-frame clones, some missing. Among about a million clones listed, under 80% were seen once. Sequenced sample: memory CD4+ T cells sorted from blood. Subset denoted: CD45RA-negative fraction. The receptors stem from a young man in good health.

This chain connects TRBV11-3 to TRBJ2-7, with 8 bases fitting TRBD1. V dropped 5 bases and J dropped 2; count of bases not matched to a gene: 5. CDR1 SGHNT and CDR2 YENEEA come from the germline V gene. This CDR3 region has 14 residues. CDR3 loop: CASSRGQAPYEQYF. Here the CDR3 DNA reads TGTGCCAGCAGCAGGGGACAGGCCCCCTACGAGCAGTACTTC.

V is TRBV7-8 and J is TRBJ1-2; maybe TRBD1 (5 bases). The CDR3 runs to 13 residues. V was pared by 2 bases and J by 3 bases, with 7 bases between. CDR1 is SGHVS, CDR2 FQNEAQ, per germline. DNA for the CDR3: TGTGCCAGCAGCTTACAGGGCGACTATGGCTACACCTTC. Its translation: CASSLQGDYGYTF.

This chain connects TRBV2 to TRBJ2-3; 9 bases map to TRBD1. CDR3 size: 16 residues. The J segment lost 1 base and the V segment lost 1 base, leaving 3 bases of the junction unmatched. The germline CDR1 and CDR2 sequences are SNHLY and FYNNEI. CDR3 nucleotide sequence: TGTGCCAGCAGTGAAGTGCGGACAGGGGGCACAGATACGCAGTATTTT. Translating it yields CASSEVRTGGTDTQYF.

This chain uses TRBV6-5 with TRBJ1-5; D is uncertain. The germline V gene encodes CDR1 MNHEY and CDR2 SVGAGI. V was cut by 2 bases and J by 5 bases, with 7 bases left in between. The CDR3 runs 13 residues. This CDR3 reads CASSYAGYQPQHF. The CDR3 nucleotides are TGTGCCAGCAGTTACGCGGGTTATCAGCCCCAGCATTTT.

V is TRBV19 and J is TRBJ1-2; D ambiguous. The germline V and J ends were trimmed by 3 bases and 8 bases, with 13 bases remaining between them. CDR1 and CDR2 (germline): LNHDA, SQIVND (reference sequence). The CDR3 consists of 13 residues. This CDR3 reads CASSIGGHEGYTF. CDR3 coding DNA: TGTGCCAGTAGTATTGGAGGGCATGAAGGCTACACCTTC.

The chain carries TRBV6-5 and TRBJ2-7, with 11 bases matching TRBD1. The CDR3 is 14 amino acids. In germline, CDR1 is MNHEY, CDR2 SVGAGI. Losses at the gene ends were 6 bases for V and 4 bases for J; bases not matched to a gene: 5. CDR3 nucleotides: TGTGCCAGCAGGAAAGGACAGGGGGCTTACGAGCAGTACTTC. Its translation: CASRKGQGAYEQYF.

A remark on this clone: A junction boundary mismatches the germline segment, possibly from a read error. This chain connects TRBV5-1 to TRBJ1-1; TRBD1 is a possible D gene (5 bases). The CDR3 sequence is 12 residues long. Germline CDR1 SGHRS, CDR2 YFSETQ. Here the CDR3 DNA reads TGTGCCAGCGGGGACCTGAACACTGAAGCTTTCTTT. Translation: CASGDLNTEAFF.

The V and J genes are TRBV2 and TRBJ1-1; possible D gene TRBD1, 5 bases. Between the trimmed V and J ends, which lost 7 bases and 0 bases, there was a span of 15 bases. This CDR3 region has 15 residues. Germline CDR1 and CDR2: SNHLY and FYNNEI. This chain's CDR3 is CASTQLGRVNTEAFF. The CDR3 nucleotides are TGTGCCAGCACCCAGTTGGGCAGGGTGAACACTGAAGCTTTCTTT.